The clone carrying this TCR beta chain was recorded a few times. Antigen unknown. This sample is drawn from a study of cytomegalovirus exposure and HLA in healthy donors. General observations from the study: In vitro data verified three CMV-associated chains as specific for CMV antigens. Looking again later, the authors saw that most CMV-associated TCR beta chains seemed HLA-restricted.

Primers for the PCR totalled 60 Vbeta and 13 Jbeta. Original processing methods: There were about 80 million unique TCR beta chains by a later count, and some 11 million of them were shared. The protocol was immunoSEQ multiplex PCR, while the TCRdb copy is restricted to in-frame clones and leaves out a portion. Clonal size and the V and J genes are those of that table, whereas D and trimming came from the DNA. The table shows roughly 100,000 clones, with approximately 82% occurring only once. This sequence originates from a man in his forties or fifties in good health and CMV-seronegative. The sample was PBMCs.

The CDR3 DNA reads TGCGCCTCCGAGGACAGGGGTCTTCAGCCCCAGCATTTT. Amino acids: CASEDRGLQPQHF. The genes are TRBV10-1 and TRBJ1-5; TRBD1 agrees at 9 bases. This CDR3 has 13 residues. Germline lookup yields CDR1 WNHNN and CDR2 SYGVQD (reference sequence). J lost 6 bases, V lost 11 bases, and 8 bases had no gene match.